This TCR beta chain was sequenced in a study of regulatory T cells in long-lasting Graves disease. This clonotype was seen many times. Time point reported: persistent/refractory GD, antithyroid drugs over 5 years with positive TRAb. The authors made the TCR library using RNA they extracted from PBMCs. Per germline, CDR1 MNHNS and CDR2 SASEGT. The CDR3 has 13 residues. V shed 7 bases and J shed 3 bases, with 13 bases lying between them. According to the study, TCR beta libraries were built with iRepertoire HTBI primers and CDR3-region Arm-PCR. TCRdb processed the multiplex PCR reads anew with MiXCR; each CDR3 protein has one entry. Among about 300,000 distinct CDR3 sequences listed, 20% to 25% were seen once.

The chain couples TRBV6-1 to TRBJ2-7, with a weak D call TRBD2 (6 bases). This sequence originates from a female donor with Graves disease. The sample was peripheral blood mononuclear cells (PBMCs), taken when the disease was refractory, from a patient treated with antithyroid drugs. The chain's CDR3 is CASIGLTFYEQYF. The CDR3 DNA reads TGTGCCAGCATCGGACTAACCTTCTACGAGCAGTACTTC.